One sample yielded the 16 T cell receptor beta chains listed below, sequenced in a study of brain T cells in children with intractable seizures. Specified time point: blood from clinic visit 5 months post-surgery; TSC patient then seizure free. Sequencing was performed with immunoSEQ multiplex PCR; in TCRdb, only in-frame clones are kept and a portion is missing. The sample lists hundreds of thousands of clones; about 94% were seen once. The material was peripheral blood, obtained 4 to 5 months after surgery. The receptors stem from a boy in the first two years of life with tuberous sclerosis and intractable seizures.

This sequence joins TRBV3-1 (or the pseudogene TRBV3-2) and TRBJ1-1; 8 nucleotides line up with TRBD1. The germline V gene encodes CDR1 LGHDT and CDR2 YNNKEL (reference sequence). V trimming: 1 base; J trimming: 5 bases; junction bases outside the gene matches: 9. The length of the CDR3 is 16 residues. CDR3 protein: CASSQAHWTGRTEAFF. CDR3 sequence (DNA): TGTGCCAGCAGCCAAGCCCACTGGACAGGGCGTACTGAAGCTTTCTTT.

This clone was seen once. The rearrangement uses TRBV18 and TRBJ2-7, with TRBD1 matching over 9 bases. Germline-derived CDR1 and CDR2 are KGHSH and LQKENI. Trimming at V came to 9 bases and at J to 7 bases, leaving 13 bases not matched to a gene. The CDR3 contains 14 residues. This CDR3 reads CASSSRGQGGEQYF. The DNA for the CDR3 is TGTGCCAGTTCGTCGAGGGGACAGGGAGGAGAGCAGTACTTC. Full variable domain (rest looked up from reference TRBV18 and TRBJ2-7): NAGVMQNPRHLVRRRGQEARLRCSPMKGHSHVYWYRQLPEEGLKFMVYLQKENIIDESGMPKERFSAEFPKEGPSILRIQQVVRGDSAAYFCASSSRGQGGEQYFGPGTRLTVT.

The chain carries TRBV5-1 and TRBJ1-2; D gene unclear. There are 14 residues in the CDR3. Germline V gene sequence: CDR1 SGHRS, CDR2 YFSETQ. Trimming took 0 bases from V and 4 from J, leaving 10 bases between them. The chain's CDR3 is CASSLADWPYGYTF. For the CDR3, the DNA is TGCGCCAGCAGCTTGGCAGACTGGCCCTATGGCTACACCTTC.

The chain has TRBV18 and TRBJ2-2; D is uncertain. CDR1 is KGHSH, CDR2 LQKENI, per germline. V dropped 6 bases and J dropped 9 bases, with 14 bases sitting between them. The CDR3 sequence is 13 residues long. The CDR3 DNA is TGTGCCAGCTCCCCTGACTCAGAGAGGGAGCTGTTTTTT. Protein sequence: CASSPDSERELFF.

CDR3 sequence: CASSDGSNYGYTF. The CDR3 DNA sequence: TGTGCCAGCAGCGACGGGAGTAACTATGGCTACACCTTC. The gene calls are TRBV27 and TRBJ1-2; D gene uncertain. This CDR3 is built from 13 residues. V shed 6 bases and J shed 1 base, with 9 bases lying between them. The germline V gene has CDR1 MNHEY and CDR2 SMNVEV (reference sequence).

The chain couples TRBV6-5 to TRBJ1-5; D unresolved. CDR1 and CDR2 from the germline V gene are MNHEY and SVGAGI. Deletions cut 0 bases from V and 1 base from J, with 7 bases between. The CDR3 is 15 amino acids. The CDR3 nucleotides read TGTGCCAGCAGTTACTCGCTCTCCAGCAATCAGCCCCAGCATTTT. Translation gives CASSYSLSSNQPQHF.

The chain has TRBV7-2 and TRBJ1-4; 7 bases match TRBD1. The CDR3 is made up of 19 amino acids. V gave up 4 bases and J gave up 0 bases; unmatched junction bases: 14. The V gene's germline CDR1 is SGHTA and CDR2 FQGNSA. The CDR3 nucleotides are TGTGCCAGCAGCTCCCCGACAGGGAGAGGACCTACAACTAATGAAAAACTGTTTTTT. Protein product: CASSSPTGRGPTTNEKLFF.

The chain combines TRBV30 with TRBJ2-7, with D possibly TRBD1 on 7 matching bases. The CDR3 extends over 11 amino acids. CDR1 is GTSNPN and CDR2 is SVGIG in the germline V gene (reference sequence). Trimming took 3 bases from V and 11 from J, leaving 14 bases between them. The CDR3 DNA reads as TGTGCCTGGAGCAGGGGGGAGCGAGAGTACTTC. Amino acids: CAWSRGEREYF.

The chain employs TRBV7-3 and TRBJ2-4; perhaps D is TRBD1 or TRBD2 (5 bases each). Trimming took off 3 bases at V and 7 bases at J, with 10 bases between the two ends. Germline CDR1 SGHTA, CDR2 FQGTGA. CDR3 length: 13 amino acids. The CDR3: CASSLGVGNIQYF. CDR3 nucleotide sequence: TGTGCCAGCAGCTTGGGGGTTGGCAACATTCAGTACTTC.

Comments on this clone: This sample includes further DNA sequences coding for the same CDR3. J is TRBJ2-1 and V is TRBV12-3 or TRBV12-4; D gene uncertain. V was cut by 3 bases and J by 7 bases, with 7 bases left in between. CDR3 length: 12 amino acids. CDR3 sequence: CASSLGGNEQFF. CDR3 sequence (DNA): TGTGCCAGCAGTTTGGGTGGGAATGAGCAGTTCTTC.

The chain combines TRBV7-9 with TRBJ1-2; perhaps TRBD1 as D (5 bases). Looked up from germline, CDR1 is SEHNR and CDR2 is FQNEAQ (reference sequence). This CDR3 region has 11 residues. V gave up 5 bases and J gave up 7 bases, with 8 bases separating them. CDR3 sequence: CASSPGFGYTF. The CDR3 DNA is TGTGCCAGCAGCCCAGGGTTTGGCTACACCTTC.

The chain links TRBV7-9 to TRBJ1-2; 8 bases match TRBD1. The germline V gene encodes CDR1 SEHNR and CDR2 FQNEAQ (reference sequence). The V segment lost 5 bases and the J segment 6 bases; nucleotides outside the gene matches: 14. This CDR3 spans 16 amino acids. CDR3 DNA: TGTGCCAGCAGCCCAGGCCCGGACAGGGATTTTAATGGCTACACCTTC. It encodes CASSPGPDRDFNGYTF. Together with reference TRBV7-9 and TRBJ1-2, the CDR3 gives the full variable domain: DTGVSQNPRHKITKRGQNVTFRCDPISEHNRLYWYRQTLGQGPEFLTYFQNEAQLEKSRLLSDRFSAERPKGSFSTLEIQRTEQGDSAMYLCASSPGPDRDFNGYTFGSGTRLTVV.

The V gene is TRBV5-1, the J gene TRBJ2-2, with D perhaps assigned TRBD1 or TRBD2 (7 bases each). The germline gives CDR1 SGHRS, CDR2 YFSETQ. The V end was cut by 7 bases, the J end by 6 bases, with 25 bases between. The CDR3 runs to 17 residues. For the CDR3, the DNA is TGCGCCAGCTCCCTCCCTCAGGGGGAGGGCCGGGCCGGGGAGCTGTTTTTT. Translating gives CASSLPQGEGRAGELFF.

V usage is TRBV21-1 and J usage is TRBJ2-3; TRBD1 reflects the table's D call only, with no check against the DNA. TRBV21-1 is a pseudogene locus. CDR3 length: 16 amino acids. The CDR3 sequence is CASSNADRGLADTQYF. The CDR3, as DNA: TGTGCCAGCAGCAACGCGGACAGGGGGCTCGCAGATACGCAGTATTTT.

V and J are TRBV7-8 and TRBJ2-7; 7 bases match TRBD1. The CDR3 totals 16 residues. CDR1 and CDR2 from the germline V gene are SGHVS and FQNEAQ. V lost 4 bases and J lost 0; bases outside the gene matches: 9. CDR3 loop: CASSSPTGYFSYEQYF. For the CDR3, the DNA is TGTGCCAGCAGCTCCCCGACAGGGTATTTCTCCTACGAGCAGTACTTC.

The chain joins TRBV29-1 to TRBJ1-1; TRBD1 might be the D (6 bases). CDR1 and CDR2 from the germline V gene are SQVTM and ANQGSEA. V shed 1 base and J shed 1 base, with 10 bases lying between them. This CDR3 has 14 residues. The CDR3 nucleotides read TGCAGCGTTGAAGCCGGGACAACGAACACTGAAGCTTTCTTT. This gives the protein CSVEAGTTNTEAFF.